This is a list of T cell receptor beta chains from one sample in a study of human T cells and chemical hapten exposure. Via MiXCR, TCRdb re-called the RACE reads, giving one row per CDR3 protein. The sample lists some 330,000 distinct CDR3 sequences, about 5% seen once, with around 8% in the top ten. This sample comprised whole blood, obtained in connection with sensitization to the hapten diphenylcyclopropenone (DPC). These receptors all come from a woman between 18 and 29 years old with alopecia areata. Some clones in this sample may be carry-over from other donors' samples. CDR3s include the opening cysteine and the closing phenylalanine or tryptophan. Each record gives: clone size, J gene, D gene, V gene, CDR3 protein, CDR3 DNA. A D gene is named only where the DNA matches it firmly. The listing skips clone size in some rows; elsewhere it reads once, few, many or a size class.

.	TRBJ1-3	.	TRBV6-5	CASSEDGSGNTIYF	TGTGCCAGCAGTGAAGACGGCTCTGGAAACACCATATACTTT
many	TRBJ1-1	.	TRBV20-1	CSASRGHMNTEAFF	TGCAGTGCTAGCAGGGGCCACATGAACACTGAAGCTTTCTTT
few	TRBJ2-2	TRBD2	TRBV5-1	CASSSGLGTGELFF	TGCGCCAGCAGCTCGGGACTAGGCACCGGGGAGCTGTTTTTT
.	TRBJ1-5	.	TRBV12-5	CASAHTAGAYNQPQHF	TGTGCTAGTGCCCACACCGCAGGGGCTTACAATCAGCCCCAGCATTTT
many	TRBJ2-2	.	TRBV15	CATEGGWATGELFF	TGTGCCACTGAGGGAGGCTGGGCCACCGGGGAGCTGTTTTTT
.	TRBJ1-2	.	TRBV6-6	CASSSGPGNYGYTF	TGTGCCAGCAGTTCCGGGCCTGGGAACTATGGCTACACCTTC
.	TRBJ2-1	TRBD2	TRBV7-9	CASSLPGTRVHEQFF	TGTGCCAGCAGCTTACCCGGGACTAGGGTCCATGAGCAGTTCTTC
many	TRBJ2-5	TRBD2	TRBV11-2	CASSRLAGLGKETQYF	TGTGCCAGCAGCAGACTAGCCGGTCTGGGCAAAGAGACCCAGTACTTC
.	TRBJ1-6	.	TRBV7-2	CASVGLSSYNSPLHF	TGTGCCAGCGTTGGGCTGAGCTCCTATAATTCACCCCTCCACTTT
.	TRBJ2-2	.	TRBV5-6	CASSLELIRGNTGELFF	TGTGCCAGCAGCTTGGAATTGATCAGGGGGAACACCGGGGAGCTGTTTTTT
.	TRBJ1-2	.	TRBV5-6	CASSLAGRSLYGYTF	TGTGCCAGCAGCTTGGCGGGCAGATCCCTCTATGGCTACACCTTC
.	TRBJ2-1	TRBD1	TRBV6-5	CASSNPGQGAEQFF	TGTGCCAGCAGTAATCCGGGACAGGGGGCTGAGCAGTTCTTC
.	TRBJ2-1	TRBD2	TRBV4-2	CASSPQVSGVYEQFF	TGTGCCAGCAGCCCCCAGGTTAGCGGGGTCTATGAGCAGTTCTTC